The 27 T cell receptor beta chains listed next were all sequenced from one sample in a study of vaccination and CD4 T cells after COVID-19. Cultured CD4+ T-cell DNA underwent Oncomine TCR Beta short-read sequencing. Each CDR3 protein is one row after TCRdb ran MiXCR on the PCR reads. The data show around 19,000 distinct CDR3 sequences, roughly two fifths seen once. Antigens for these TCRs are unknown. The treatment: roughly 10-day PBMC culture with coronavirus spike peptide pools or control peptides (ViraFEST assay). The sample consisted of CD4+ T cells from blood, cultured in vitro, taken after SARS-CoV-2 vaccination. The receptors here all came from a human donor who had recovered from COVID-19.

This chain uses TRBV6-1 with TRBJ2-3; 11 bases are a match to TRBD1. After removal of 6 bases from V and 1 base from J, the junction contained 12 bases not matched to a gene. The CDR3 spans 18 residues. The germline V gene has CDR1 MNHNS and CDR2 SASEGT. The CDR3 here is CASSQLWTGGGGTDTQYF. The CDR3 coding sequence is TGTGCCAGCAGCCAGCTTTGGACAGGGGGCGGCGGCACAGATACGCAGTATTTT.

The chain recombines TRBV4-1 with TRBJ1-1; D possibly corresponds to TRBD1 (5 bases). CDR1 is MGHRA, CDR2 YSYEKL, per germline. The V end was cut by 2 bases, the J end by 1 base, with 17 bases between. The CDR3 totals 17 residues. The CDR3 DNA follows: TGCGCCAGCAGCCAACCCAACGACCGACAGTGGAACACTGAAGCTTTCTTT. As protein: CASSQPNDRQWNTEAFF.

This clonotype has just a few counts. The V and J genes are TRBV11-3 and TRBJ1-6, with D unclear. This CDR3 has 15 amino acids. CDR1 and CDR2 from the germline V gene are SGHNT and YENEEA. Trimming pared 2 bases from V and 2 bases from J, leaving 7 bases between. CDR3 protein: CASSLQDTYNSPLHF. Here the CDR3 DNA reads TGTGCCAGCAGCTTACAGGATACCTATAATTCACCCCTCCACTTT.

The chain combines TRBV5-4 with TRBJ1-1; D is ambiguous. The CDR3 sequence is 13 residues long. Germline loops: CDR1 SGHNT, CDR2 YYREEE (reference sequence). V was pared by 4 bases and J by 1 base, with 8 bases between. CDR3 loop: CASSPRGNTEAFF. CDR3 DNA sequence: TGTGCCAGCAGCCCCAGAGGGAACACTGAAGCTTTCTTT.

This clonotype was observed a handful of times. This chain uses TRBV20-1 with TRBJ1-1; 7 nucleotides agree with TRBD1. Germline CDR1 DFQATT, CDR2 SNEGSKA (reference sequence). CDR3 size: 15 residues. With 3 bases clipped from V and 2 bases from J, the junction kept 9 bases outside the gene matches. The CDR3 protein is CSASRNRGSNTEAFF. CDR3 bases: TGCAGTGCTAGCCGAAACAGGGGTTCTAACACTGAAGCTTTCTTT.

This clonotype was observed a handful of times. The chain links TRBV20-1 to TRBJ2-7, with 7 nucleotides matching TRBD2. The J segment lost 4 bases and the V segment lost 6 bases, leaving 6 bases of the junction unmatched. CDR3 size: 12 residues. Germline values: CDR1 DFQATT, CDR2 SNEGSKA (reference sequence). The CDR3 DNA reads as TGCAGTGCCCAGACTAGCTGGTACGAGCAGTACTTC. Translation gives CSAQTSWYEQYF.

The rearrangement links TRBV7-8 to TRBJ2-7, with 7 bases aligning to TRBD2. Looked up from germline, CDR1 is SGHVS and CDR2 is FQNEAQ. This CDR3 region has 14 residues. The CDR3 reads CVTLPGREPREQYF. CDR3 DNA: TGTGTCACACTACCTGGGCGGGAGCCTAGGGAGCAGTACTTC.

This clonotype has just a few counts. This chain uses TRBV24-1 with TRBJ1-1; D ambiguous. The CDR3 totals 14 residues. The germline gives CDR1 KGHDR, CDR2 SFDVKD. The V end was cut by 1 base, the J end by 0 bases, with 5 bases between. As DNA, the CDR3 is TGTGCCACCAGTGATTTCGCTCTGAACACTGAAGCTTTCTTT. Translation gives CATSDFALNTEAFF.

In this sample, this clonotype turned up a few times. The chain has TRBV11-3 and TRBJ2-1; tentatively, D is TRBD1 (5 bases). The V gene lost 5 bases and the J gene lost 7 bases, with 12 bases spanning the gap. The CDR3 totals 13 residues. The V gene's germline CDR1 is SGHNT and CDR2 YENEEA. The CDR3 here is CASSGGAANEQFF. CDR3 DNA: TGTGCCAGCAGCGGTGGGGCAGCGAATGAGCAGTTCTTC.

The gene calls are TRBV7-8 and TRBJ2-3; 8 bases map to TRBD1. Germline CDR1 and CDR2: SGHVS and FQNEAQ. CDR3 size: 14 residues. V lost 5 bases, J lost 3 bases, and 4 bases stayed unmatched. CDR3 bases: TGTGCCAGCAGCCCCAGGGGGCGGACAGATACGCAGTATTTT. Translation gives CASSPRGRTDTQYF.

The V and J genes are TRBV28 and TRBJ1-1; the match to TRBD1 covers 8 bases. This CDR3 has 16 amino acids. The V gene's germline CDR1 is MDHEN and CDR2 SYDVKM. The ends lost 5 bases at V and 6 bases at J; junction bases unmatched: 14. The CDR3 region is CASSLGQATKKAEAFF. As DNA, the CDR3 is TGTGCCAGCAGTCTGGGACAGGCCACTAAGAAGGCTGAAGCTTTCTTT.

The V gene is TRBV20-1, the J gene TRBJ2-1, with 8 positions matching TRBD2. Per germline, CDR1 DFQATT and CDR2 SNEGSKA (reference sequence). After removal of 1 base from V and 9 bases from J, the junction contained 8 bases not matched to a gene. CDR3 length: 14 amino acids. The CDR3 sequence is CSARGHGRAAEQFF. CDR3 coding DNA: TGCAGTGCTAGAGGACACGGGAGGGCCGCTGAGCAGTTCTTC.

For the CDR3, the DNA is TGCGCCAGCAGCAAAGGACAGGGGGATGGCTACACCTTC. Translated, it gives CASSKGQGDGYTF. The chain combines TRBV5-1 with TRBJ1-2, with 10 bases matching TRBD1. V lost 4 bases and J lost 6; bases outside the gene matches: 3. Per germline, CDR1 SGHRS and CDR2 YFSETQ. The CDR3 spans 13 residues.

This chain links TRBV20-1 with TRBJ2-3; TRBD2 agrees at 11 bases. The CDR3 spans 15 residues. Germline loops: CDR1 DFQATT, CDR2 SNEGSKA (reference sequence). V was pared by 6 bases and J by 3 bases, with 8 bases of the junction left unmatched. Here the CDR3 DNA reads TGCAGTGCCCTCCCCCGGACTAGCGGGACAGATACGCAGTATTTT. Its protein product is CSALPRTSGTDTQYF.

The rearrangement links TRBV7-9 to TRBJ2-5; the D call may be TRBD1 or TRBD2 (6 bases each). The CDR3 consists of 15 residues. CDR1 is SEHNR and CDR2 is FQNEAQ in the germline V gene (reference sequence). The V end was cut by 2 bases, the J end by 0 bases, with 10 bases between. This CDR3 is CASSLTGADQETQYF. The CDR3 DNA is TGTGCCAGCAGCTTAACGGGGGCCGACCAAGAGACCCAGTACTTC.

The V call is TRBV6-1, the J call TRBJ1-2; 9 bases are shared with TRBD1. This CDR3 has 15 residues. Germline assignment: CDR1 MNHNS and CDR2 SASEGT. V dropped 6 bases and J dropped 3; count of bases not matched to a gene: 8. The CDR3 spells CASSPLTGGDYGYTF. CDR3 sequence (DNA): TGTGCCAGCAGCCCTCTGACAGGGGGAGACTATGGCTACACCTTC.

This clonotype came up a few times. This CDR3 is CASSLDTIVDRGRNYGYTF. The CDR3 DNA sequence: TGTGCCAGCAGCTTAGATACCATCGTCGACAGGGGGCGGAACTATGGCTACACCTTC. J is TRBJ1-2 and V is TRBV11-3; the match to TRBD1 covers 10 bases. Trimming cost V 0 bases and J 2 bases; bases outside gene matches: 12. This CDR3 comprises 19 residues. Germline V gives CDR1 SGHNT, CDR2 YENEEA.

The genes are TRBV6-5 and TRBJ1-1; 7 nucleotides line up with TRBD1. The CDR3 spans 13 residues. V dropped 2 bases and J dropped 7; count of bases not matched to a gene: 4. The germline V gene encodes CDR1 MNHEY and CDR2 SVGAGI. The CDR3 DNA sequence: TGTGCCAGCAGTTACAGGGGGCGCGGTGAAGCTTTCTTT. Protein: CASSYRGRGEAFF.

The chain joins TRBV7-2 to TRBJ2-7, with 9 bases fitting TRBD2. Per the germline V gene, CDR1 is SGHTA and CDR2 is FQGNSA. V lost 5 bases, J lost 1 base, and 6 bases stayed unmatched. The CDR3 is 15 amino acids. The chain's CDR3 is CASSRIAGDSYEQYF. For the CDR3, the DNA is TGTGCCAGCAGCCGTATAGCGGGGGATTCCTACGAGCAGTACTTC.

The chain has TRBV11-3 and TRBJ1-2; maybe TRBD1 (5 bases). Per the germline V gene, CDR1 is SGHNT and CDR2 is YENEEA. This CDR3 spans 12 amino acids. Deletions cut 5 bases from V and 12 bases from J, with 16 bases between. In nucleotides, the CDR3 is TGTGCCAGCAGCCACAGGACTTCCCAACACACCTTC. Its translation is CASSHRTSQHTF.

The chain has TRBV5-4 and TRBJ2-3; weak D call: TRBD2 (6 bases). V lost 1 base and J 2 bases, leaving 14 bases between the germline ends. This CDR3 region has 16 residues. Germline V lookup: CDR1 SGHNT, CDR2 YYREEE (reference sequence). The CDR3 DNA reads as TGTGCCAGCAGCTTGAGGAGGGGAGCACTCACAGATACGCAGTATTTT. Its protein product is CASSLRRGALTDTQYF.

J is TRBJ1-1 and V is TRBV19, with TRBD1 identical over 7 bases. With 8 bases clipped from V and 1 base from J, the junction kept 10 bases outside the gene matches. CDR1 is LNHDA, CDR2 SQIVND, per germline (reference sequence). This CDR3 is 15 amino acids long. The CDR3 region is CASRDRAQGNTEAFF. DNA for the CDR3: TGTGCCAGTCGAGACAGGGCTCAGGGGAACACTGAAGCTTTCTTT.

This clonotype was detected once. The V and J genes are TRBV7-2 and TRBJ2-7, with 10 bases matching TRBD1. Trimming took 0 bases from V and 5 from J; bases not matched to a gene: 4. Looked up from germline, CDR1 is SGHTA and CDR2 is FQGNSA. The length of the CDR3 is 15 residues. CDR3 sequence: CASSLAGDRGHEQYF. In DNA form, the CDR3 reads TGTGCCAGCAGCTTAGCGGGGGACAGGGGCCACGAGCAGTACTTC. Variable domain in full (rest from reference TRBV7-2 and TRBJ2-7): GAGVSQSPSNKVTEKGKDVELRCDPISGHTALYWYRQSLGQGLEFLIYFQGNSAPDKSGLPSDRFSAERTGGSVSTLTIQRTQQEDSAVYLCASSLAGDRGHEQYFGPGTRLTVT.

As concerns this clonotype: One junction end does not reproduce the germline sequence, and a read error may be involved. This chain links TRBV7-6 with TRBJ2-1; 10 nucleotides agree with TRBD1. CDR3 length: 14 residues. The V gene's germline CDR1 is SGHVS and CDR2 FNYEAQ. Here the CDR3 reads CACSLETGGSEQFF. The CDR3 coding sequence is TGTGCCTGCAGCTTAGAGACAGGGGGCAGTGAGCAGTTCTTC.

The rearrangement uses TRBV6-1 and TRBJ2-5, with unresolved D. CDR3 size: 13 residues. The germline V gene has CDR1 MNHNS and CDR2 SASEGT. Trimming stripped 7 bases from V and 2 bases from J, with 11 bases between. The CDR3 reads CASTVQPQETQYF. The CDR3 coding sequence is TGTGCCAGCACTGTACAGCCGCAAGAGACCCAGTACTTC.

This clonotype occurred a few times. The chain links TRBV4-2 to TRBJ2-5, with D maybe TRBD2 (7 bases). This CDR3 is 19 amino acids long. In germline, CDR1 is LGHNA, CDR2 YNFKEQ. Deletions cut 0 bases from V and 4 bases from J, with 24 bases between. The CDR3 region is CASSQEAGTGAGWSETQYF. In DNA form, the CDR3 reads TGTGCCAGCAGCCAAGAAGCGGGGACGGGGGCAGGCTGGTCAGAGACCCAGTACTTC.

The chain recombines TRBV6-1 with TRBJ1-5, with D uncertain. Per germline, CDR1 MNHNS and CDR2 SASEGT. CDR3 length: 17 residues. Trimming took off 5 bases at V and 7 bases at J, with 24 bases between the two ends. Written as DNA, the CDR3 is TGTGCCAGCAGTCAAAATCGGGCAGACCCGGTAGGACAGCCCCAGCATTTT. Amino acid sequence: CASSQNRADPVGQPQHF.